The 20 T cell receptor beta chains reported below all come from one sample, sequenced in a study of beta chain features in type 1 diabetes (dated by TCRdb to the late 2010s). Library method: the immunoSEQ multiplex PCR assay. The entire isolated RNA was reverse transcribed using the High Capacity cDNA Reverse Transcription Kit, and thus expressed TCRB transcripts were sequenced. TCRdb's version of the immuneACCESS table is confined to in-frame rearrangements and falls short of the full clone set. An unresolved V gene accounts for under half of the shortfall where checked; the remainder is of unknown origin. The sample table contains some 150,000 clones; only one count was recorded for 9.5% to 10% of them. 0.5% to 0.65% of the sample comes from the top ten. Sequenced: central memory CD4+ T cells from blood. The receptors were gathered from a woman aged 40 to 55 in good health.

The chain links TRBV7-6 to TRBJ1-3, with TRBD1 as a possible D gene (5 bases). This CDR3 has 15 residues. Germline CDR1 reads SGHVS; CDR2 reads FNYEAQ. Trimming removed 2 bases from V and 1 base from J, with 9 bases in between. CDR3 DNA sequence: TGTGCCAGCAGCTTATCTCAGGGATCTGGAAACACCATATATTTT. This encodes CASSLSQGSGNTIYF.

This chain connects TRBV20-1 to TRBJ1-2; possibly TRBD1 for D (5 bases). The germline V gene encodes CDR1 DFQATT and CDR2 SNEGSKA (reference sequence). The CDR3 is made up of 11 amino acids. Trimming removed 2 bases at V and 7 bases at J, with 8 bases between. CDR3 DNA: TGCAGTGCTAGAAACAGGTCTGGCTACACCTTC. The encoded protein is CSARNRSGYTF.

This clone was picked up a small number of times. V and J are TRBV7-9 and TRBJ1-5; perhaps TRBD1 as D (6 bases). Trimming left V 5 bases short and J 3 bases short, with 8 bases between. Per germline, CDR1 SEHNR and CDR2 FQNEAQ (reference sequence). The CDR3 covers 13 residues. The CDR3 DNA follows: TGTGCCAGCAGCGGACAGATCAATCAGCCCCAGCATTTT. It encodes CASSGQINQPQHF.

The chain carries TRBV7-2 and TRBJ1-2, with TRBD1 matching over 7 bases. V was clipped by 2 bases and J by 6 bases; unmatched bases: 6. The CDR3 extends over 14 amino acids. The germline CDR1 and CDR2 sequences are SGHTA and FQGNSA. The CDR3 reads CASSLRQGEDGYTF. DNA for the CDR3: TGTGCCAGCAGCTTAAGACAGGGCGAGGATGGCTACACCTTC. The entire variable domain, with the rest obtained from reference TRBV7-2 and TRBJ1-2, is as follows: GAGVSQSPSNKVTEKGKDVELRCDPISGHTALYWYRQSLGQGLEFLIYFQGNSAPDKSGLPSDRFSAERTGGSVSTLTIQRTQQEDSAVYLCASSLRQGEDGYTFGSGTRLTVV.

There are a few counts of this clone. The CDR3 loop is CASTISGANVLTF. DNA of the CDR3: TGTGCCAGCACAATCTCTGGGGCCAACGTCCTGACTTTC. The chain joins TRBV6-1 to TRBJ2-6, with unresolved D. Germline loops: CDR1 MNHNS, CDR2 SASEGT. The V gene lost 7 bases and the J gene lost 0 bases, with 4 bases spanning the gap. This CDR3 has 13 residues.

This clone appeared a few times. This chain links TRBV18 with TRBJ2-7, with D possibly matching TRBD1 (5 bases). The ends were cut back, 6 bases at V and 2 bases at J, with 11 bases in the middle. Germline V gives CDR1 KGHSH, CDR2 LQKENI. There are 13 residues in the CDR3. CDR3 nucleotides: TGTGCCAGCTCTCTCGCAGGGCCCTACGAGCAGTACTTC. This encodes CASSLAGPYEQYF.

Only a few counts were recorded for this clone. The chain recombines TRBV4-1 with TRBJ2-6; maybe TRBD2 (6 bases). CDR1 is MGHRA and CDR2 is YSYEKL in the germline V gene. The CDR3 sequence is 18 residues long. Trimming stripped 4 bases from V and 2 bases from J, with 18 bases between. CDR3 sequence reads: CASSPRDSRAAGANVLTF. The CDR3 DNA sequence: TGCGCCAGCAGCCCCCGGGACTCCCGGGCCGCTGGGGCCAACGTCCTGACTTTC.

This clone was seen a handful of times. CDR3 protein: CASKVGGRETQYF. The CDR3 DNA follows: TGCGCCAGCAAGGTAGGCGGCCGGGAGACCCAGTACTTC. The rearrangement links TRBV5-1 to TRBJ2-5, with unresolved D. The CDR3 covers 13 residues. V was cut by 6 bases and J by 5 bases, with 14 bases left in between. Germline loops: CDR1 SGHRS, CDR2 YFSETQ.

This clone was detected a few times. The CDR3 loop reads CASRTVTGSYEQYF. The CDR3 DNA reads as TGCGCCAGCAGAACAGTGACCGGCTCCTACGAGCAGTACTTC. The genes are TRBV4-1 and TRBJ2-7; no firm D call. The CDR3 has 14 amino acids. CDR1 and CDR2 from the germline V gene are MGHRA and YSYEKL. With 6 bases removed from V and 0 bases from J, the gap between germline ends came to 12 bases.

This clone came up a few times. CDR3: CASSFLGTGAYEQYF. CDR3 nucleotides: TGTGCCAGCAGTTTCTTAGGGACAGGGGCGTACGAGCAGTACTTC. V is TRBV6-1 and J is TRBJ2-7; 10 bases match TRBD1. Germline V CDR1 and CDR2: MNHNS, SASEGT. The CDR3 spans 15 residues. Unmatched junction bases numbered 8, after V lost 5 bases and J lost 4 bases.

Written as DNA, the CDR3 is TGCGCCAGCAGCTTACTACAGGGGGAGGGCACTGAAGCTTTCTTT. Its protein is CASSLLQGEGTEAFF. The chain couples TRBV5-1 to TRBJ1-1; 8 positions agree with TRBD1. This CDR3 is 15 amino acids long. Germline-derived CDR1 and CDR2 are SGHRS and YFSETQ. With 2 bases clipped from V and 4 bases from J, the junction kept 7 bases outside the gene matches.

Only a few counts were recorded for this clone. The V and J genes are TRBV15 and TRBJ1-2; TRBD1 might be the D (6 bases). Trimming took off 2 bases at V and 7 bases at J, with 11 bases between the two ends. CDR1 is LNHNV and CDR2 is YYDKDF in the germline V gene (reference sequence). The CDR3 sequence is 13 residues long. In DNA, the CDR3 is TGTGCCACCAGCAGATTACAGGGTACTGGCTACACCTTC. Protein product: CATSRLQGTGYTF.

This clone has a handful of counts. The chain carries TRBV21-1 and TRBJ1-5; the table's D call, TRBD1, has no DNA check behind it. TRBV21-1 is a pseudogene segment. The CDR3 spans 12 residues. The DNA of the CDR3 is TGTGCCAGTAGTACAGGGTTTCAGCCCCAGCATTTT. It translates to CASSTGFQPQHF.

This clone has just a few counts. This CDR3 reads CASSINREASGELFF. The CDR3 bases are TGTGCCAGTAGTATCAACAGGGAAGCCTCCGGGGAGCTGTTTTTT. The J gene is TRBJ2-2, the V gene TRBV19; tentative D call: TRBD1 (6 bases). CDR3 size: 15 residues. Trimming shortened V by 3 bases and J by 6 bases, and 14 bases separated the two germline ends. Germline CDR1 and CDR2: LNHDA and SQIVND (reference sequence). The whole variable domain, filled in from reference TRBV19 and TRBJ2-2, reads DGGITQSPKYLFRKEGQNVTLSCEQNLNHDAMYWYRQDPGQGLRLIYYSQIVNDFQKGDIAEGYSVSREKKESFPLTVTSAQKNPTAFYLCASSINREASGELFFGEGSRLTVL.

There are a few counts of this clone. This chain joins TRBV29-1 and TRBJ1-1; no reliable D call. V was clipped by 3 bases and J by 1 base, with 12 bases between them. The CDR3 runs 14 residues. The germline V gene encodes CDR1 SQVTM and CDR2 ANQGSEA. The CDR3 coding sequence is TGCAGCGTTGACGGAGCGAGGAGGAACACTGAAGCTTTCTTT. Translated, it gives CSVDGARRNTEAFF.

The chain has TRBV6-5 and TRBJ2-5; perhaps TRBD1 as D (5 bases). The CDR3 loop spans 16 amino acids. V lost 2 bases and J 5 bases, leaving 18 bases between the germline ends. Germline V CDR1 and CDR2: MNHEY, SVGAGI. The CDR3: CASSYGSKGNGETQYF. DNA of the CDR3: TGTGCCAGCAGTTACGGGTCCAAGGGGAACGGGGAGACCCAGTACTTC.

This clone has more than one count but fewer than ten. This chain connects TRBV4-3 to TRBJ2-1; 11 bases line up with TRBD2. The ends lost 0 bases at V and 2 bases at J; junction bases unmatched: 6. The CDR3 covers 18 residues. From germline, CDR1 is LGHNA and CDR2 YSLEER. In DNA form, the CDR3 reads TGCGCCAGCAGCCAAGATTTACCGGGACTAGCGGCCTACAATGAGCAGTTCTTC. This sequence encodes CASSQDLPGLAAYNEQFF.

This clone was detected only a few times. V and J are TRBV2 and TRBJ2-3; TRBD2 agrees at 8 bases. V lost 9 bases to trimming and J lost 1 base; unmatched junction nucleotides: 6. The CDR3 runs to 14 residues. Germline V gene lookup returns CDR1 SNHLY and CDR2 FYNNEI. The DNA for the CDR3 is TGTGCCAGAGGAGCGGGGGCCCGCACAGATACGCAGTATTTT. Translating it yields CARGAGARTDTQYF.

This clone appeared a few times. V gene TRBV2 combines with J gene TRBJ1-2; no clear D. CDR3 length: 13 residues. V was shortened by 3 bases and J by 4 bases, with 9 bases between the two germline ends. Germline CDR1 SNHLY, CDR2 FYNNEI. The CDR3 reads CASSDSMSYGYTF. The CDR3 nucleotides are TGTGCCAGCAGTGACAGTATGTCCTATGGCTACACCTTC.

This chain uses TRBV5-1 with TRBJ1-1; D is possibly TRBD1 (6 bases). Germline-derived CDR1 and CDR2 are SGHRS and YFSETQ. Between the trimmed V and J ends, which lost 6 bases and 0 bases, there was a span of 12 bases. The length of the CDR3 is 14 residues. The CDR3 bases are TGCGCCAGCAACCCCGAGGGGGTGAACACTGAAGCTTTCTTT. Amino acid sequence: CASNPEGVNTEAFF.